This section outlines one TCR beta chain sequence together with its context. At least ten counts were recorded for this clonotype. Its target antigen remains unknown. No much larger clone is present one base from it, and per-base qualities are unavailable. Trimming removed 5 bases from V and 8 bases from J, leaving 9 bases between the germline ends. There are 12 amino acids in the CDR3, from cysteine to phenylalanine inclusive. Only the CDR3 region is kept as DNA, spanning 36 bases read in frame from base 1. According to the germline V gene, CDR1 reads WSHSY and CDR2 reads SAAADI. The entry originates in a study of T cells in Graves' hyperthyroidism and ophthalmopathy (dated by TCRdb to about 2019). Study-level background: Peripheral blood was collected at initial diagnosis, before any treatment. To identify TCR V-J signatures that set the groups apart, the researchers used a discovery cohort of 90 to 100 patients, made up of 40 to 45 with Graves' ophthalmopathy and some 60 with stable Graves' hyperthyroidism. Prospective prediction of ophthalmopathy was tested in an independent validation cohort of 18 to 20 hyperthyroidism patients and 15 to 17 patients who later progressed to ophthalmopathy. The 90 or so discovery patients were randomly split 7:3 into training and test sets. Thyroid tissue and blood T-cell repertoires from several Graves' hyperthyroidism patients were also compared in the study. Following sampling, methimazole starting at 30 mg daily was given to hyperthyroidism patients, and high-dose intravenous methylprednisolone was given to ophthalmopathy patients. The paper describes TCR Vbeta CDR3 sequencing of about 140 peripheral blood samples, made up of 40 to 45 ophthalmopathy patients, roughly 80 hyperthyroidism patients and 17 progressor patients.

Graves' hyperthyroidism was defined as stable when no progression to ophthalmopathy occurred over 18 months of follow-up. Hyperthyroidism patients were aged 18 to 65 years and newly diagnosed, with disease duration of less than 2 months. The study excluded patients with uncontrolled infections, other autoimmune diseases, pregnancy or lactation. Diagnoses relied on clinical symptoms, serum thyroxine and TRAb, thyroid ultrasound and orbital computed tomography. PBMCs were isolated from 7.5 to 10 ml of fresh peripheral blood by Ficoll-Paque density gradient centrifugation. Total RNA was extracted with Trizol reagent, and quality was checked on an Agilent 2100 Bioanalyzer. The TCR beta CDR3 regions were amplified from RNA transcripts. The first round of RT-PCR for the TCR CDR3 was performed with the HTBI primer set and the Qiagen OneStep RT-PCR kit. A second multiplex PCR round built the libraries, followed by size selection and purification. Paired-end sequencing of the libraries was performed with 100 bp reads on an Illumina HiSeq2000. The original methods were these. SOAPnuke was used to process the raw data, with reads discarded if the reads contained adapters or uncalled bases, had a mean Phred below 15, or lacked an exact constant-primer or identifier match. COPE v1.2.5 was used to merge the high-quality paired reads, and each unique nucleotide sequence was defined as a clonotype. MiTCR v1.1 was used to align clonotypes to the IMGT TRBV, TRBD and TRBJ reference segments. Analysis was restricted to V-J combinations with a frequency above 0.0001, which covered over 98% of repertoires. The TCS score was defined as F50 (clonal expansion) divided by E x V (chaos), with BLOSUM62-based TCRdist calculated between CDR3 peptides within each V-J. Welch's t-statistics and random forest reduced 450 to 600 V-J features to under 15, which were used in a naive Bayes classifier (R e1071). Thyroid-blood repertoire similarity was quantified with the Morisita-Horn index. TCRdb cleaned the public reads at Q25 with fastp, built clones with MiXCR and kept in-frame beta chains. Each CDR3 protein appears once, grouped with its most common genes and DNA. The authors' filters were not applied to this entry. The sample table contains hundreds of thousands of distinct CDR3 sequences; only one count was recorded for 38% of them. The ten largest make up approximately 8.7% of the sample.

Here is what the overall study found, with its caveats: Most expanded thyroid clonotypes (frequency above 0.001) were also found in blood, which suggests that blood repertoires may mirror thyroid immune responses. Sample size was not statistically predetermined, and blinding of investigators to group allocation was not performed. In validation, the model predicted progression to ophthalmopathy with 55% to 71% sensitivity and less than 80% specificity, a median of around six months before onset. In cross-validation, a model built on a 13 V-J signature told ophthalmopathy apart from stable hyperthyroidism with just under 90% sensitivity and roughly 81% specificity, and in testing the same model reached 80%/75%.

The rearranged segments are TRBV10-2 and TRBJ1-4; the D gene is unclear. This TCR derives from a man younger than 30 with Graves' hyperthyroidism. Sequenced material: blood. At the DNA level, the sequence is TGCGCCAGCAGTTGGGGTGTGGAAAAACTGTTTTTT. Translation gives CASSWGVEKLFF.